The sample holds a few counts of the clone carrying this T cell receptor beta chain. The protocol was immunoSEQ multiplex PCR, while the TCRdb copy is restricted to in-frame clones and leaves out a portion. The table has fewer than 90,000 clones, 94% seen once. The record originates from a study of T cell changes during pregnancy in multiple sclerosis. With 3 bases removed from V and 6 bases from J, the gap between germline ends came to 8 bases. Germline assignment: CDR1 SEHNR and CDR2 FQNEAQ (reference sequence). CDR3 length equals 13 residues. This specimen consisted of peripheral blood, obtained after pregnancy. The receptor comes from a female donor in good health, enrolled as a control in a pregnancy study. The chain recombines TRBV7-9 with TRBJ1-4; D unresolved. The CDR3, as DNA: TGTGCCAGCAGCTTTTTCGGTGATGAAAAACTGTTTTTT. Translated, it gives CASSFFGDEKLFF.